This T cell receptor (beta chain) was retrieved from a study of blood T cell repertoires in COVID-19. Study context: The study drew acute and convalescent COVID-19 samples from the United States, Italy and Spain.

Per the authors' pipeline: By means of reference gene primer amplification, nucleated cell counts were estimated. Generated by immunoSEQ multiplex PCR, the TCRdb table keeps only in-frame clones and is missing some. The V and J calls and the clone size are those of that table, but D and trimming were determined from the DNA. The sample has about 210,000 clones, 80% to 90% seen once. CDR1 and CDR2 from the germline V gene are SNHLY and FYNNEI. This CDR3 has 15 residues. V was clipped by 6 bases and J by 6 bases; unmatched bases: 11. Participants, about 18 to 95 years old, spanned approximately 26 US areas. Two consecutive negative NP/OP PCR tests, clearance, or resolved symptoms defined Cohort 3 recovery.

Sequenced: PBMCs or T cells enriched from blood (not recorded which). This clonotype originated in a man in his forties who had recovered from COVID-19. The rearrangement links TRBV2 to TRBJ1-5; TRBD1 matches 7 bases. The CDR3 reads CASSATTGRSQPQHF. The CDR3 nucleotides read TGTGCCAGCAGCGCGACGACAGGGAGAAGTCAGCCCCAGCATTTT.